The next 18 T cell receptor beta chains were all read from a single sample in a study of radiotherapy plus CTLA-4 blockade in lung cancer. The method was immunoSEQ multiplex PCR; TCRdb's version includes in-frame clones alone and lacks a portion of them. In the table there are 40,000 to 45,000 clones, roughly 75% of which are singletons. The input for sequencing was peripheral blood, taken from a patient treated with radiotherapy plus ipilimumab. Receptors originate from a human donor with non-small cell lung cancer who had stable disease on radiotherapy plus ipilimumab.

This clone was observed a few times. The chain employs TRBV9 and TRBJ2-1, with 8 bases identical to TRBD1. CDR3 length equals 13 residues. Germline V CDR1 and CDR2: SGDLS, YYNGEE. V trimming: 6 bases; J trimming: 12 bases; junction bases outside the gene matches: 11. This chain's CDR3 is CASTGTGTMVQFF. The DNA of the CDR3 is TGTGCCAGCACCGGGACAGGTACAATGGTGCAGTTCTTC.

The chain has TRBV5-4 and TRBJ1-2; the D gene is possibly TRBD1 (5 bases). Germline CDR1 SGHNT, CDR2 YYREEE (reference sequence). The CDR3 runs to 16 residues. Deletions cut 4 bases from V and 8 bases from J, with 24 bases between. The CDR3 bases are TGTGCCAGCAGCCCAACCGCCCAGGGTAGGCTCGGGGGCTACACCTTC. Translation: CASSPTAQGRLGGYTF.

This rearrangement joins TRBV7-9 to TRBJ2-7, with 7 bases lining up with TRBD1. V dropped 5 bases and J dropped 5; count of bases not matched to a gene: 9. Germline lookup yields CDR1 SEHNR and CDR2 FQNEAQ (reference sequence). The CDR3 is made up of 14 amino acids. CDR3 sequence (DNA): TGTGCCAGCAGCCGTTCAGGGGGTTGGAACGAGCAGTACTTC. The encoded protein is CASSRSGGWNEQYF.

This chain uses TRBV4-1 with TRBJ1-1, with 7 bases matching TRBD1. Germline CDR1 is MGHRA and CDR2 is YSYEKL. V was clipped by 2 bases and J by 0 bases; unmatched bases: 3. The CDR3 is 15 residues long. The CDR3 nucleotides are TGCGCCAGCAGCCAACCGACAGGGATGAACACTGAAGCTTTCTTT. Translation: CASSQPTGMNTEAFF.

As regards this clone: A junction boundary mismatches the germline segment, possibly from a read error. V is TRBV15 and J is TRBJ1-6; D perhaps matches TRBD1 (5 bases). The CDR3 contains 15 residues. The germline gives CDR1 LNHNV, CDR2 YYDKDF (reference sequence). CDR3 DNA: TGTGCCACCAGCGCGGGGGACCTCGGCAGGCCCCTGCGCCTCTTT. As protein: CATSAGDLGRPLRLF.

J is TRBJ2-5 and V is TRBV27, with a possible D match to TRBD2 (5 bases). The V end lost 4 bases, the J end lost 5 bases, and 11 bases lay between the germline ends. The CDR3 contains 13 residues. Germline values: CDR1 MNHEY, CDR2 SMNVEV (reference sequence). The CDR3 region is CASSYAGWETQYF. The CDR3 DNA reads TGTGCCAGCAGTTATGCGGGTTGGGAGACCCAGTACTTC.

The chain links TRBV2 to TRBJ1-4, with 7 bases matching TRBD1. This CDR3 spans 15 amino acids. Germline trimming cut 6 bases from V and 7 bases from J; bases unmatched to any gene: 11. Germline loops: CDR1 SNHLY, CDR2 FYNNEI. The CDR3 loop is CASRVGQANVEKLFF. The CDR3 DNA reads as TGTGCCAGCAGGGTTGGACAGGCGAATGTTGAAAAACTGTTTTTT.

On this clone itself: One end of the junction does not line up with germline, which may come from a read error. The chain is built from TRBV7-9 and TRBJ2-2; possible D gene TRBD1, 6 bases. This CDR3 is built from 14 residues. Germline V gene lookup returns CDR1 SEHNR and CDR2 FQNEAQ (reference sequence). The DNA of the CDR3 is TGTGCCAGCAGCTTAAGGGGGAACCCCGGGGAGCTGTTTTTT. It yields the protein CASSLRGNPGELFF.

The chain recombines TRBV7-2 with TRBJ2-2; perhaps TRBD1 as D (5 bases). Germline V gene sequence: CDR1 SGHTA, CDR2 FQGNSA. With 3 bases removed from V and 7 bases from J, the gap between germline ends came to 9 bases. This CDR3 is built from 13 residues. The CDR3 bases are TGTGCCAGCAGCTTGGGGCGGTACGGGGAGCTGTTTTTT. Protein: CASSLGRYGELFF.

This clone was seen only a few times. This chain uses TRBV7-2 with TRBJ2-5; possible D gene TRBD2, 5 bases. The V end was cut by 6 bases, the J end by 1 base, with 9 bases between. The CDR3 consists of 13 residues. CDR1 and CDR2 from the germline V gene are SGHTA and FQGNSA. The CDR3 DNA sequence: TGTGCCAGCAGTCCGGGATCCCAAGAGACCCAGTACTTC. Amino acids: CASSPGSQETQYF. Complete variable domain (other parts from reference TRBV7-2 and TRBJ2-5): GAGVSQSPSNKVTEKGKDVELRCDPISGHTALYWYRQSLGQGLEFLIYFQGNSAPDKSGLPSDRFSAERTGGSVSTLTIQRTQQEDSAVYLCASSPGSQETQYFGPGTRLLVL.

The gene calls are TRBV9 and TRBJ1-2; 9 nucleotides line up with TRBD1. The CDR3 runs 14 residues. Trimming took 3 bases from V and 11 from J; bases not matched to a gene: 11. Germline V CDR1 and CDR2: SGDLS, YYNGEE. The CDR3 region has the DNA TGTGCCAGCAGCGACCGGGACAGGGAGGGAGTTTACACCTTC. Translating gives CASSDRDREGVYTF.

This sequence joins TRBV5-8 and TRBJ1-2, with 7 nucleotides matching TRBD1. V shed 2 bases, J shed 4 bases, and the junction held 8 bases outside the gene matches. The CDR3 covers 15 residues. Germline loops: CDR1 SGHTS, CDR2 YDEGEE. CDR3 DNA sequence: TGTGCCAGCAGCTTCCACTCCGGGACAGCCTATGGCTACACCTTC. Translation gives CASSFHSGTAYGYTF.

CDR3 nucleotides: TGTGCCAGCAGCTTCGACAGGACTTCGGCCGGCTACACCTTC. Translated, it gives CASSFDRTSAGYTF. The chain employs TRBV5-6 and TRBJ1-2; tentatively, D is TRBD1 (6 bases). Trimming took 2 bases from V and 8 from J, leaving 16 bases between them. This CDR3 is 14 amino acids long. Germline V gives CDR1 SGHDT, CDR2 YYEEEE.

The chain is built from TRBV2 and TRBJ1-4, with D perhaps TRBD1 (6 bases). Germline CDR1 SNHLY, CDR2 FYNNEI. V was pared by 5 bases and J by 7 bases, with 14 bases between. The CDR3 sequence is 14 residues long. The CDR3 DNA sequence: TGTGCCAGCAGTACTACAGGGCCCGGTGAAAAACTGTTTTTT. Protein sequence: CASSTTGPGEKLFF.

The V gene is TRBV7-2, the J gene TRBJ2-7; 7 bases fit TRBD2. CDR3 length equals 15 residues. Germline loops: CDR1 SGHTA, CDR2 FQGNSA. V shed 3 bases and J 0 bases; nucleotides not matched to a gene: 5. CDR3 sequence reads: CASSFRAGSSYEQYF. CDR3 nucleotides: TGTGCCAGCAGCTTTAGAGCGGGGAGCTCCTACGAGCAGTACTTC.

This clone has just one count. This sequence joins TRBV7-9 and TRBJ1-1; possible D gene TRBD1, 5 bases. Germline-derived CDR1 and CDR2 are SEHNR and FQNEAQ (reference sequence). The CDR3 contains 14 residues. Trimming took 1 base from V and 6 from J, leaving 12 bases between them. The CDR3 protein is CASSLETEGAEAFF. CDR3 bases: TGTGCCAGCAGCTTAGAGACAGAAGGAGCTGAAGCTTTCTTT.

J is TRBJ1-1 and V is TRBV10-2, with 9 bases identical to TRBD1. Losses at the gene ends were 5 bases for V and 6 bases for J; bases not matched to a gene: 7. Germline CDR1 reads WSHSY; CDR2 reads SAAADI. CDR3 length equals 14 residues. Here the CDR3 DNA reads TGCGCCAGCAGTTCGACAGGGGGACGCGCTGAAGCTTTCTTT. Its protein is CASSSTGGRAEAFF.

V and J are TRBV21-1 and TRBJ1-1; the table's D call, TRBD1, was not checked against the DNA. TRBV21-1 is recorded as a pseudogene. This CDR3 is built from 18 residues. The CDR3 protein is CASSNVQGAPRENTEAFF. Written as DNA, the CDR3 is TGTGCCAGCAGCAACGTACAGGGGGCGCCCCGGGAAAACACTGAAGCTTTCTTT.